This passage covers 26 T cell receptor beta chains from one sample sequenced in a study of Ad26.COV2.S vaccination and SARS-CoV-2 variants. TCRdb keeps only in-frame clones here, not all; method: immunoSEQ multiplex PCR. This repertoire shows about 480,000 clones, roughly 89% found once; its top ten account for 10% to 15%. Sample treatment: around 19 received Ad26.COV2.S at low or high dose, single or two shots; 5 received placebo; per-sample allocation not given. Day 63 following the first vaccine or placebo injection was when the samples were taken. The source material was peripheral blood, sampled in a trial of Ad26.COV2.S vaccine versus placebo. The source of these receptors is a person between 18 and 59 years old who received the Ad26.COV2.S COVID-19 vaccine or a placebo.

The chain uses TRBV4-1 and TRBJ2-1; D is unclear. Per germline, CDR1 MGHRA and CDR2 YSYEKL. The V end was cut by 1 base, the J end by 5 bases, with 6 bases between. The CDR3 loop spans 13 amino acids. CDR3 in amino acids: CASSQVTDNEQFF. CDR3 DNA: TGCGCCAGCAGCCAAGTTACAGACAATGAGCAGTTCTTC.

The chain carries TRBV5-1 and TRBJ2-1, with D uncertain. CDR3 length: 14 amino acids. Germline V lookup: CDR1 SGHRS, CDR2 YFSETQ. Trimming removed 4 bases from V and 0 bases from J, with 8 bases in between. CDR3 DNA: TGCGCCAGCAGCCCAGCGAGCTCCTACAATGAGCAGTTCTTC. Translation: CASSPASSYNEQFF.

As to this clone: The sample contains more than one DNA sequence encoding this CDR3. The J gene is TRBJ2-7, the V gene TRBV5-1; no clear D gene. CDR1 is SGHRS and CDR2 is YFSETQ in the germline V gene. CDR3 length equals 12 residues. Trimming removed 0 bases at V and 4 bases at J, with 5 bases between. CDR3 bases: TGCGCCAGCAGCTTGGTCGGATACGAGCAGTACTTC. Its protein is CASSLVGYEQYF.

V and J are TRBV7-2 and TRBJ2-7, with D tentatively TRBD2 (5 bases). CDR3 length: 13 amino acids. The V gene's germline CDR1 is SGHTA and CDR2 FQGNSA. Trimming took off 3 bases at V and 5 bases at J, with 11 bases between the two ends. The DNA for the CDR3 is TGTGCCAGCAGCTTGGGTTTCGGGGACGAGCAGTACTTC. It translates to CASSLGFGDEQYF.

This chain connects TRBV14 to TRBJ1-2, with D tentatively TRBD1 (5 bases). V was cut by 4 bases and J by 4 bases, with 13 bases left in between. Germline V lookup: CDR1 SGHDN, CDR2 FVKESK. The CDR3 extends over 14 amino acids. The DNA for the CDR3 is TGTGCCAGCAGCCCCTCAAGGCAGGGCTATGGCTACACCTTC. Translating it yields CASSPSRQGYGYTF.

The gene calls are TRBV4-1 and TRBJ2-4; 9 positions match TRBD1. Losses at the gene ends were 4 bases for V and 0 bases for J; bases not matched to a gene: 4. Per germline, CDR1 MGHRA and CDR2 YSYEKL. The CDR3 totals 16 residues. CDR3 loop: CASSPGQGVAKNIQYF. The CDR3 DNA reads as TGCGCCAGCAGCCCGGGACAGGGTGTAGCCAAAAACATTCAGTACTTC.

This clone was seen more than once but under ten times. V is TRBV12-3 or TRBV12-4 and J is TRBJ1-1, with TRBD1 matching over 8 bases. The trim removed 7 bases at V and 8 bases at J, leaving 9 bases unmatched. The CDR3 has 13 residues. CDR3 bases: TGTGCCAGCAAGGAGGAACAGGGGGGAGAAGCTTTCTTT. Protein sequence: CASKEEQGGEAFF.

The V call is TRBV12-3 or TRBV12-4, the J call TRBJ2-1; no clear D. Trimming stripped 3 bases from V and 12 bases from J, with 9 bases between. CDR3 length: 11 amino acids. The CDR3 DNA follows: TGTGCCAGCAGTTTTCAGGCCGGGCAGTTCTTC. Protein: CASSFQAGQFF.

The V and J genes are TRBV5-1 and TRBJ2-7, with a weak D call TRBD2 (6 bases). Between the trimmed V and J ends, which lost 3 bases and 6 bases, there was a span of 19 bases. The CDR3 runs 15 residues. The germline CDR1 and CDR2 sequences are SGHRS and YFSETQ. CDR3 DNA: TGCGCCAGCAGCTCGGCGGGACGCCCCCCCTCCGAGCAGTACTTC. It is translated as CASSSAGRPPSEQYF.

This chain uses TRBV9 with TRBJ2-7, with 7 nucleotides matching TRBD1. There are 15 residues in the CDR3. Trimming removed 5 bases from V and 4 bases from J; junction bases left unmatched: 12. Germline CDR1 SGDLS, CDR2 YYNGEE. CDR3 protein: CASSRLGQGEYEQYF. Written as DNA, the CDR3 is TGTGCCAGCAGTCGGTTGGGGCAGGGGGAATACGAGCAGTACTTC.

This clone was detected once. The genes are TRBV6-6 and TRBJ2-7, with 9 bases matching TRBD1. With 2 bases clipped from V and 6 bases from J, the junction kept 11 bases outside the gene matches. CDR1 and CDR2 from the germline V gene are MNHNY and SVGAGI (reference sequence). The CDR3 has 16 amino acids. Here the CDR3 DNA reads TGTGCCAGCAGTTACCCACGGGGACAGGGAGTGAGCGAGCAGTACTTC. This sequence encodes CASSYPRGQGVSEQYF.

V gene TRBV7-2 combines with J gene TRBJ1-1; D ambiguous. The CDR3 totals 13 residues. V was cut by 5 bases and J by 6 bases, with 13 bases left in between. Germline values: CDR1 SGHTA, CDR2 FQGNSA. CDR3 loop: CASSRKGGAEAFF. In DNA form, the CDR3 reads TGTGCCAGCAGCCGGAAGGGCGGCGCTGAAGCTTTCTTT.

CDR3 nucleotides: TGTGCCAGCAGTCCGGCTGGGGGATTGGGAGCTTTCTTT. Amino acids: CASSPAGGLGAFF. This chain connects TRBV6-2 or TRBV6-3 to TRBJ1-1, with TRBD1 as a possible D gene (5 bases). With 5 bases removed from V and 10 bases from J, the gap between germline ends came to 17 bases. CDR1 and CDR2 from the germline V gene are MNHEY and SVGEGT. The CDR3 covers 13 residues.

J is TRBJ2-7 and V is TRBV12-3 or TRBV12-4; weak D call: TRBD1 (6 bases). The CDR3 contains 12 residues. The ends were cut back, 6 bases at V and 2 bases at J, with 8 bases in the middle. The CDR3 here is CASRGAAYEQYF. For the CDR3, the DNA is TGTGCCAGCAGGGGGGCAGCCTACGAGCAGTACTTC.

This clone has more than one count but fewer than ten. The CDR3 sequence: CASSQRANEQYF. In nucleotides, the CDR3 is TGTGCCAGCAGCCAGAGAGCGAACGAGCAGTACTTC. This chain connects TRBV3-1 (or the pseudogene TRBV3-2) to TRBJ2-7; unclear D gene. The CDR3 is made up of 12 amino acids. Germline loops: CDR1 LGHDT, CDR2 YNNKEL (reference sequence). Trimming pared 3 bases from V and 5 bases from J, leaving 8 bases between.

This clone has more than one count but fewer than ten. The J gene is TRBJ2-1, the V gene TRBV6-5, with 10 bases that match TRBD2. V was clipped by 8 bases and J by 5 bases; unmatched bases: 9. This CDR3 is built from 15 residues. Germline loops: CDR1 MNHEY, CDR2 SVGAGI. This CDR3 reads CASSSLAGANNEQFF. DNA of the CDR3: TGTGCCAGCTCCAGTCTAGCGGGAGCTAACAATGAGCAGTTCTTC.

V and J are TRBV5-6 and TRBJ1-3; TRBD1 might be the D (6 bases). This CDR3 comprises 13 residues. V lost 8 bases and J lost 3, with 12 bases in between. Looked up from germline, CDR1 is SGHDT and CDR2 is YYEEEE. CDR3 in amino acids: CASQPGVGNTIYF. The CDR3 bases are TGTGCCAGTCAACCAGGGGTTGGAAACACCATATATTTT.

This clone has a single count. The chain has TRBV30 and TRBJ1-5; D perhaps matches TRBD1 (5 bases). CDR1 and CDR2 from the germline V gene are GTSNPN and SVGIG (reference sequence). Trimming removed 1 base at V and 3 bases at J, with 10 bases between. The CDR3 covers 14 residues. CDR3 in amino acids: CAWSAGRLNQPQHF. CDR3 DNA sequence: TGTGCCTGGAGTGCGGGACGGCTCAATCAGCCCCAGCATTTT.

The V call is TRBV7-8, the J call TRBJ2-2; D call uncertain. Trimming cost V 4 bases and J 9 bases, with 6 bases left between them. Per the germline V gene, CDR1 is SGHVS and CDR2 is FQNEAQ. This CDR3 spans 11 amino acids. This CDR3 is CASSSERELFF. CDR3 bases: TGTGCCAGCAGCTCTGAGAGGGAGCTGTTTTTT.

The chain combines TRBV28 with TRBJ2-7; 7 bases agree with TRBD2. Germline CDR1 is MDHEN and CDR2 is SYDVKM. The CDR3 totals 18 residues. Trimming at V came to 3 bases and at J to 3 bases, leaving 17 bases not matched to a gene. The CDR3 DNA is TGTGCCAGCAGTTTCCCCTTGTCGAGGCGGGAGTTGGTCTACGAGCAGTACTTC. This translates into CASSFPLSRRELVYEQYF.

The J gene is TRBJ2-1, the V gene TRBV19, with D perhaps TRBD2 (6 bases). Trimming cost V 7 bases and J 9 bases, with 19 bases left between them. Looked up from germline, CDR1 is LNHDA and CDR2 is SQIVND (reference sequence). This CDR3 is built from 14 residues. CDR3 sequence: CASTRDLHRREQFF. The CDR3 DNA follows: TGTGCCAGTACCCGGGACTTGCATCGCCGTGAGCAGTTCTTC. The whole variable domain, remainder taken from reference TRBV19 and TRBJ2-1, is DGGITQSPKYLFRKEGQNVTLSCEQNLNHDAMYWYRQDPGQGLRLIYYSQIVNDFQKGDIAEGYSVSREKKESFPLTVTSAQKNPTAFYLCASTRDLHRREQFFGPGTRLTVL.

Here the CDR3 DNA reads TGTGCCAGCAGTTCGTCAGGCTCCTACAATGAGCAGTTCTTC. It translates to CASSSSGSYNEQFF. The chain carries TRBV6-5 and TRBJ2-1, with D unresolved. The CDR3 loop spans 14 amino acids. Per germline, CDR1 MNHEY and CDR2 SVGAGI. V dropped 4 bases and J dropped 0 bases, with 7 bases sitting between them.

This chain links TRBV7-9 with TRBJ1-1, with D unclear. The CDR3 has 14 amino acids. Germline assignment: CDR1 SEHNR and CDR2 FQNEAQ (reference sequence). Trimming took off 1 base at V and 3 bases at J, with 9 bases between the two ends. The CDR3 bases are TGTGCCAGCAGCTTAGTAGGCAGCCACACTGAAGCTTTCTTT. It codes for CASSLVGSHTEAFF. Looking up the rest from reference TRBV7-9 and TRBJ1-1 gives the full variable domain: DTGVSQNPRHKITKRGQNVTFRCDPISEHNRLYWYRQTLGQGPEFLTYFQNEAQLEKSRLLSDRFSAERPKGSFSTLEIQRTEQGDSAMYLCASSLVGSHTEAFFGQGTRLTVV.

Turning to this clone: A read error is possible here, since a much larger clone lies one base away. The sample has other DNA sequences that encode this CDR3 too. J is TRBJ2-7 and V is TRBV27, with D unresolved. V was cut by 2 bases and J by 3 bases, with 2 bases left in between. The V gene's germline CDR1 is MNHEY and CDR2 SMNVEV (reference sequence). This CDR3 contains 11 residues. CDR3 in amino acids: CASSLGYEQYF. As DNA, the CDR3 is TGTGCCAGCAGTTTAGGCTACGAGCAGTACTTC.

This clone was counted between two and nine times. The chain has TRBV6-6 and TRBJ2-7; 8 bases agree with TRBD1. Per the germline V gene, CDR1 is MNHNY and CDR2 is SVGAGI (reference sequence). Losses at the gene ends were 6 bases for V and 5 bases for J; bases not matched to a gene: 9. The CDR3 length is 14 residues. The CDR3, as DNA: TGTGCCAGCAGCCCGTTAGACAGGGGCAACGAGCAGTACTTC. It codes for CASSPLDRGNEQYF.

Comments on this clone: In the same sample, other DNA sequences code for this CDR3. This rearrangement joins TRBV12-3 or TRBV12-4 to TRBJ2-7; D gene unclear. Deletions cut 3 bases from V and 3 bases from J, with 3 bases between. This CDR3 region has 11 residues. As DNA, the CDR3 is TGTGCCAGCAGTTTGGTCTACGAGCAGTACTTC. This encodes CASSLVYEQYF.